This TCR beta chain was sequenced for a study of blood T cell repertoires in COVID-19. About the research overall: The United States, Italy and Spain supplied acute and convalescent COVID-19 samples.

Original methodology: Reference gene primer amplification gave estimated nucleated cell counts. The protocol was immunoSEQ multiplex PCR, while the TCRdb copy is restricted to in-frame clones and leaves out a portion. V and J calls and clone size come straight from that table; D and trimming were deduced from the DNA. This sample has tens of thousands of clones, with 75% to 85% found just once. The CDR3 has 13 amino acids. V gave up 7 bases and J gave up 11 bases; unmatched junction bases: 13. Per germline, CDR1 MNHEY and CDR2 SVGAGI. The table lists this clone with a count of one. V usage is TRBV6-5 and J usage is TRBJ1-2, with 7 bases matching TRBD1. This receptor was obtained from a human donor in a cohort sampled during active COVID-19. The sample was peripheral blood. In DNA, the CDR3 is TGTGCCAGCATTAGCAGGTGGGACAGCACGTACACCTTC. Translation: CASISRWDSTYTF.